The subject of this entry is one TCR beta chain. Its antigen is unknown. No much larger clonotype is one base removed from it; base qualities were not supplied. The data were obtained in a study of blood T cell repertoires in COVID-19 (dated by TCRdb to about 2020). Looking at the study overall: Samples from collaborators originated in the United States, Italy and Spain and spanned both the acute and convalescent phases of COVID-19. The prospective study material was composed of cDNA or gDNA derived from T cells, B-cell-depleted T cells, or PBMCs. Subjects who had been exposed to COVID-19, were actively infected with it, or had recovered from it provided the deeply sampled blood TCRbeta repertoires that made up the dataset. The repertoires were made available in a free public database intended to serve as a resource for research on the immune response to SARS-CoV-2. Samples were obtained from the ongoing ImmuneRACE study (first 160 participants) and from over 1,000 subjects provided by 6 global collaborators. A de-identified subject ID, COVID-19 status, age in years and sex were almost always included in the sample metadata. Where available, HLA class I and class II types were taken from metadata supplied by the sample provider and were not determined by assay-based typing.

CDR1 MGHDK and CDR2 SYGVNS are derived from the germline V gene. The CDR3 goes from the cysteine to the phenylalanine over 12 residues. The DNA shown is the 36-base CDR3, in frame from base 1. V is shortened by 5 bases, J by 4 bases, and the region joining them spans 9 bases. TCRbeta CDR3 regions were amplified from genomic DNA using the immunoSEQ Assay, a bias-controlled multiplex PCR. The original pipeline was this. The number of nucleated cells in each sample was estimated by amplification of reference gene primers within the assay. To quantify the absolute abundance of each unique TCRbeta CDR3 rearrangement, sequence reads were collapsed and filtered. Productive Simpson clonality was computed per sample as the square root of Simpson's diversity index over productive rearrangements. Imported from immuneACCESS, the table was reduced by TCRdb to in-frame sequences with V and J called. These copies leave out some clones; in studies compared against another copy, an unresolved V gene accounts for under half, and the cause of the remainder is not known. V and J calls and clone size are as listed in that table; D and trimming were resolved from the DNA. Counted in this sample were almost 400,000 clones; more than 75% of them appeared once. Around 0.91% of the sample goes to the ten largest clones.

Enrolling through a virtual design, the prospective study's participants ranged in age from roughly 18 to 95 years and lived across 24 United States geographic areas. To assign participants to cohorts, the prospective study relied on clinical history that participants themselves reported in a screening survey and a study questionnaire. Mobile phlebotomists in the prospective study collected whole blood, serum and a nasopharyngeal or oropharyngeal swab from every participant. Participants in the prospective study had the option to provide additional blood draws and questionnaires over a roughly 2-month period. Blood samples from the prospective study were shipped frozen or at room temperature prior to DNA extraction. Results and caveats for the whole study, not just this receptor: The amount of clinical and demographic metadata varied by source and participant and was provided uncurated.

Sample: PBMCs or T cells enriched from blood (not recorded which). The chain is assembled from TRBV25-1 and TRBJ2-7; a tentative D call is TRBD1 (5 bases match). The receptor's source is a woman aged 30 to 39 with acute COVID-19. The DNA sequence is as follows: TGTGCCAGCAGTAAGACAGAATACGAGCAGTACTTC. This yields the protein CASSKTEYEQYF.